The 2 T cell receptor beta chains below were found in one sample sequenced in a study of T cells in Graves' hyperthyroidism and ophthalmopathy. Researchers amplified the TCR beta CDR3 regions from RNA transcripts. When the TCR CDR3 underwent first-round RT-PCR, the HTBI primer set was used. TCRdb analysed the multiplex PCR reads with MiXCR anew, one entry per CDR3 protein. The sample lists around 600,000 distinct CDR3 sequences, approximately 14% occurring once. Material for sequencing was blood. These receptors came from a woman aged 18 to 35 with Graves' ophthalmopathy.

This clonotype was seen at least ten times. The V and J genes are TRBV15 and TRBJ2-5, with 10 bases matching TRBD2. J gave up 1 base and V 1 base, and 3 bases lay outside the gene matches. The length of the CDR3 is 16 residues. CDR1 is LNHNV, CDR2 YYDKDF, per germline (reference sequence). The CDR3 bases are TGTGCCACCAGCAGAGGGACTAGCGGACTCCAAGAGACCCAGTACTTC. This translates into CATSRGTSGLQETQYF.

This clonotype was seen ten or more times. V is TRBV28 and J is TRBJ2-2, with 7 bases aligning to TRBD2. J lost 0 bases, V lost 7 bases, and 5 bases had no gene match. Looked up from germline, CDR1 is MDHEN and CDR2 is SYDVKM. The CDR3 covers 15 residues. The CDR3 region is CASNSGSANTGELFF. As DNA, the CDR3 is TGTGCCAGCAATAGCGGGTCCGCGAACACCGGGGAGCTGTTTTTT.